This note documents a single T cell receptor beta chain sequence. Profiled with immunoSEQ multiplex PCR; TCRdb holds only in-frame clones, not every one. Here the sample spans about 280,000 clones, roughly 80% being singletons. Categorization into cohorts depended on clinical history that participants reported. This record belongs to a study of blood T cell repertoires in COVID-19. Study at large: The origin of the acute and convalescent COVID-19 samples was the United States, Italy and Spain.

This clonotype originated in a man aged 40-55 years who had been exposed to COVID-19. The sequencing sample was made of PBMCs or T cells enriched from blood (not recorded which).

The CDR3 nucleotides are TGTGCCTGGAATCCGTCGGGGGTATCCACTGAAGCTTTCTTT. It translates to CAWNPSGVSTEAFF. The chain employs TRBV30 and TRBJ1-1, with D maybe TRBD1 (5 bases). V lost 4 bases and J lost 4, with 16 bases in between. CDR1 and CDR2 from the germline V gene are GTSNPN and SVGIG (reference sequence). The CDR3 consists of 14 residues.